This T cell receptor (beta chain) was sequenced in a study of T cells after yellow fever vaccination. General study results and limits: In post-booster samples, most primary-vaccination clones reappeared (96% CD4, 88% CD8). Peaking on day 5 versus 15, the secondary response was faster but weaker. Contaminating bulk clonotypes could be abundant in FACS-sorted repertoires.

A single record per CDR3 protein comes from TCRdb applying MiXCR to the 5' RACE reads. Of 60,000 to 85,000 distinct CDR3 sequences in the sample, approximately 7% are singletons; the top ten hold roughly 35%. This clonotype has ten or more counts. Antigen specificity is unknown. The CDR3 totals 15 residues. Between the trimmed V and J ends, which lost 3 bases and 3 bases, there was a span of 15 bases. CDR1 is LGHNA and CDR2 is YNFKEQ in the germline V gene. This clonotype was sampled from a man aged 18 to 29 who received the YFV17D yellow fever vaccine. Sample: CD8+ T cells sorted from PBMCs, taken less than 6 days after the first yellow fever vaccination. The chain is built from TRBV4-2 and TRBJ2-7; weak D call: TRBD1 (6 bases). The CDR3 sequence: CASSHWQQGIYEQYF. The CDR3 DNA reads as TGTGCCAGCAGCCATTGGCAACAGGGAATCTACGAGCAGTACTTC.